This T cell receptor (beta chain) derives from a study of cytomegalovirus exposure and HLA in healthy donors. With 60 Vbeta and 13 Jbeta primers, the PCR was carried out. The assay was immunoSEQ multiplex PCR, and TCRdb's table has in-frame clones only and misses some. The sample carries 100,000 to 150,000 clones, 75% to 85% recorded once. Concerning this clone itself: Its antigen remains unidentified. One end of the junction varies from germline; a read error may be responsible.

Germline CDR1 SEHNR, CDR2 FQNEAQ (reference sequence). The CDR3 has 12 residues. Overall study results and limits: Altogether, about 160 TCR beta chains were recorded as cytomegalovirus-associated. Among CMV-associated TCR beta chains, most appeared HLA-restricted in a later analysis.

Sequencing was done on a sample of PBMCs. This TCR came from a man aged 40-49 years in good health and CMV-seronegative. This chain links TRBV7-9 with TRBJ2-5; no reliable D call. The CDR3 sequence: CSSSLVRETQYF. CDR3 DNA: TGTTCCAGCAGCTTAGTTAGAGAGACCCAGTACTTC.